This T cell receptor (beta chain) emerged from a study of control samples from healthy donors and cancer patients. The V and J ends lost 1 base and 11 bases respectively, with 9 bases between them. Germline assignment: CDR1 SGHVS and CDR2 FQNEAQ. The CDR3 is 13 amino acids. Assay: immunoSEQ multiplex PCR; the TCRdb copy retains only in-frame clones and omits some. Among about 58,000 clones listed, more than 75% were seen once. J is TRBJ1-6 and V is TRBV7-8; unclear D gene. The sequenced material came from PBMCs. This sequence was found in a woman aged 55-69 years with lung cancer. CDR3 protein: CASSLEGLTPLHF. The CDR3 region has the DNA TGTGCCAGCAGCTTAGAGGGCCTCACACCCCTCCACTTT.